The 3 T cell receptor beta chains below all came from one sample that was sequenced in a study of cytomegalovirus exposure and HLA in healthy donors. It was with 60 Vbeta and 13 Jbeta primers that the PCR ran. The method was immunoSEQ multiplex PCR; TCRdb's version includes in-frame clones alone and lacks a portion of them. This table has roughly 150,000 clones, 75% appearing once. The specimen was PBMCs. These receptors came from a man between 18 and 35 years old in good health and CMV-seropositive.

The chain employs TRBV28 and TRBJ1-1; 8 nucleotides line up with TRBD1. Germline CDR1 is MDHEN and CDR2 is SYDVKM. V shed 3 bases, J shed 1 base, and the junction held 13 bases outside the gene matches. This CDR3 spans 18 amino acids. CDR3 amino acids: CASSFTLMTGDTNTEAFF. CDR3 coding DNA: TGTGCCAGCAGTTTCACCCTTATGACAGGGGATACGAACACTGAAGCTTTCTTT. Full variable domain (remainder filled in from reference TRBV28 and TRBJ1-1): DVKVTQSSRYLVKRTGEKVFLECVQDMDHENMFWYRQDPGLGLRLIYFSYDVKMKEKGDIPEGYSVSREKKERFSLILESASTNQTSMYLCASSFTLMTGDTNTEAFFGQGTRLTVV.

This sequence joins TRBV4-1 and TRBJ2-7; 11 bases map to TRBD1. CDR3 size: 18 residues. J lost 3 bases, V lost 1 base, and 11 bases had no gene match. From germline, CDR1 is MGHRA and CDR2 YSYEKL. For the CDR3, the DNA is TGCGCCAGCAGCCAAGTCCCAGGCGAGGGACAGGGGGGCTACGAGCAGTACTTC. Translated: CASSQVPGEGQGGYEQYF.

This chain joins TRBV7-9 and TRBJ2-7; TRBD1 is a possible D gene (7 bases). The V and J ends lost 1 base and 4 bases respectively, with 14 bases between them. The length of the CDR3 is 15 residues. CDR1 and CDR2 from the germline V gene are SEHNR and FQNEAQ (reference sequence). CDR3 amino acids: CASSLGAGGGYEQYF. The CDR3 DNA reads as TGTGCCAGCAGCTTAGGGGCAGGGGGAGGATACGAGCAGTACTTC.